The next 31 T cell receptor beta chains were all read from a single sample in a study of T cells after yellow fever vaccination. TCRdb re-called the 5' RACE reads with MiXCR, one entry per CDR3 protein. Here the sample spans fewer than 650,000 distinct CDR3 sequences, 21% being singletons. The material was PBMCs, obtained approximately 22 days after the first yellow fever vaccination. The receptors derive from a man between 18 and 29 years old who received the YFV17D yellow fever vaccine.

This clonotype was recorded only once. J is TRBJ2-7 and V is TRBV7-2, with D unresolved. V lost 6 bases and J lost 0, with 15 bases in between. Germline CDR1 reads SGHTA; CDR2 reads FQGNSA. CDR3 length equals 15 residues. CDR3 DNA: TGTGCCAGCAGATCTCCGGCCTCGAGCTCCTACGAGCAGTACTTC. Translated: CASRSPASSSYEQYF.

This chain links TRBV7-2 with TRBJ1-1, with TRBD1 identical over 7 bases. Germline V gives CDR1 SGHTA, CDR2 FQGNSA. This CDR3 is 16 amino acids long. V shed 5 bases and J 0 bases; nucleotides not matched to a gene: 9. The CDR3 region is CASSVGTAFMNTEAFF. CDR3 sequence (DNA): TGTGCCAGCAGCGTCGGGACAGCTTTCATGAACACTGAAGCTTTCTTT.

The chain couples TRBV19 to TRBJ2-5; 7 nucleotides align to TRBD2. Germline assignment: CDR1 LNHDA and CDR2 SQIVND (reference sequence). The CDR3 is 16 residues long. V lost 3 bases to trimming and J lost 0 bases; unmatched junction nucleotides: 7. The CDR3 DNA follows: TGTGCCAGTAGTATTGGGGGGGTGCCCCACCAAGAGACCCAGTACTTC. It codes for CASSIGGVPHQETQYF. The entire variable domain, with the rest obtained from reference TRBV19 and TRBJ2-5, is as follows: DGGITQSPKYLFRKEGQNVTLSCEQNLNHDAMYWYRQDPGQGLRLIYYSQIVNDFQKGDIAEGYSVSREKKESFPLTVTSAQKNPTAFYLCASSIGGVPHQETQYFGPGTRLLVL.

This clonotype came up a few times. CDR3 in amino acids: CASSPASLSGEQFF. In DNA form, the CDR3 reads TGCGCCAGCAGCCCGGCTAGCTTGTCGGGTGAGCAGTTCTTC. J is TRBJ2-1 and V is TRBV4-1, with D maybe TRBD2 (5 bases). The CDR3 is made up of 14 amino acids. The V end lost 4 bases, the J end lost 9 bases, and 16 bases lay between the germline ends. Germline CDR1 and CDR2: MGHRA and YSYEKL.

The CDR3 nucleotides read TGTGCCAGCAGCCCCAACCAGGCTAGCGATACCCAGTACTTC. This translates into CASSPNQASDTQYF. V usage is TRBV7-2 and J usage is TRBJ2-5; tentatively, D is TRBD2 (6 bases). V dropped 5 bases and J dropped 8 bases, with 18 bases sitting between them. This CDR3 spans 14 amino acids. The germline gives CDR1 SGHTA, CDR2 FQGNSA.

This clonotype was detected only a few times. This sequence joins TRBV5-1 and TRBJ2-2, with D possibly being TRBD1 (7 bases). V lost 6 bases, J lost 4 bases, and 13 bases lay in between. CDR3 length: 14 amino acids. Germline V gene sequence: CDR1 SGHRS, CDR2 YFSETQ. The CDR3 DNA sequence: TGCGCCAGCACCCAGCAGGGGGGCACCGGGGAGCTGTTTTTT. Its protein product is CASTQQGGTGELFF. The full variable domain, with the rest looked up from reference TRBV5-1 and TRBJ2-2, is KAGVTQTPRYLIKTRGQQVTLSCSPISGHRSVSWYQQTPGQGLQFLFEYFSETQRNKGNFPGRFSGRQFSNSRSEMNVSTLELGDSALYLCASTQQGGTGELFFGEGSRLTVL.

In DNA, the CDR3 is TGCAGTGCTAGAGGAGTGAGGGACCAAGAGACCCAGTACTTC. Its protein product is CSARGVRDQETQYF. The chain carries TRBV20-1 and TRBJ2-5; tentatively, D is TRBD2 (5 bases). Germline V lookup: CDR1 DFQATT, CDR2 SNEGSKA (reference sequence). This CDR3 is 14 amino acids long. Trimming pared 1 base from V and 0 bases from J, leaving 9 bases between.

V is TRBV6-2 or TRBV6-3 and J is TRBJ2-3; D is undetermined. The germline V gene encodes CDR1 MNHEY and CDR2 SVGEGT. This CDR3 is built from 15 residues. The V gene lost 6 bases and the J gene lost 4 bases, with 17 bases spanning the gap. This chain's CDR3 is CASSRPLIVSDTQYF. The CDR3 DNA is TGTGCCAGCAGCCGCCCCTTAATAGTCTCAGATACGCAGTATTTT.

The rearrangement joins TRBV4-1 to TRBJ2-1, with D uncertain. The V end lost 0 bases, the J end lost 6 bases, and 6 bases lay between the germline ends. Germline values: CDR1 MGHRA, CDR2 YSYEKL. CDR3 length equals 13 residues. The CDR3 loop reads CASSQEGFNEQFF. The CDR3 coding sequence is TGCGCCAGCAGCCAAGAGGGGTTCAATGAGCAGTTCTTC.

The V call is TRBV7-8, the J call TRBJ2-4; D remains unclear. V lost 2 bases and J 0 bases, leaving 5 bases between the germline ends. The CDR3 spans 14 residues. Germline assignment: CDR1 SGHVS and CDR2 FQNEAQ. The CDR3 protein is CASSLWGAKNIQYF. The CDR3 DNA reads as TGTGCCAGCAGCTTATGGGGAGCCAAAAACATTCAGTACTTC.

CDR3 loop: CASSQESRGDEQFF. The CDR3 nucleotides are TGCGCCAGCAGCCAAGAATCCAGGGGGGATGAGCAGTTCTTC. The V call is TRBV4-1, the J call TRBJ2-1; weak D call: TRBD1 (7 bases). V lost 0 bases, J lost 8 bases, and 11 bases lay in between. This CDR3 spans 14 amino acids. Germline lookup yields CDR1 MGHRA and CDR2 YSYEKL.

On this clonotype itself: Being one base from a much bigger clone, this may be a read error. The rearrangement uses TRBV3-1 and TRBJ1-2; 8 nucleotides line up with TRBD1. The length of the CDR3 is 14 residues. CDR1 is LGHDT, CDR2 YNNKEL, per germline (reference sequence). CDR3: CASSPRPGGGGYIF. As DNA, the CDR3 is TGTGCCAGCAGCCCCCGTCCAGGGGGCGGTGGCTACATCTTC.

The chain recombines TRBV4-1 with TRBJ2-3; TRBD2 might be the D (6 bases). Trimming shortened V by 2 bases and J by 5 bases, and 8 bases separated the two germline ends. CDR3 length equals 13 residues. Germline-derived CDR1 and CDR2 are MGHRA and YSYEKL. This CDR3 is CASSQLALDTQYF. CDR3 sequence (DNA): TGCGCCAGCAGCCAACTAGCGCTAGATACGCAGTATTTT.

This clonotype was recorded many times. The gene calls are TRBV20-1 and TRBJ2-3; D uncertain. This CDR3 has 14 residues. Germline V gene lookup returns CDR1 DFQATT and CDR2 SNEGSKA (reference sequence). The V and J ends lost 1 base and 0 bases respectively, with 8 bases between them. CDR3 bases: TGCAGTGCTAGAGCCCCGACTAGCACAGATACGCAGTATTTT. Amino acid sequence: CSARAPTSTDTQYF.

The chain joins TRBV2 to TRBJ1-1; D perhaps matches TRBD1 (5 bases). Germline values: CDR1 SNHLY, CDR2 FYNNEI. The length of the CDR3 is 14 residues. V dropped 10 bases and J dropped 5 bases, with 20 bases sitting between them. CDR3 nucleotide sequence: TGTGCCACCGGGACGCCCGGGGCCGGGACTGAAGCTTTCTTT. Its protein is CATGTPGAGTEAFF. Drawing the rest from reference TRBV2 and TRBJ1-1, the complete variable domain is EPEVTQTPSHQVTQMGQEVILRCVPISNHLYFYWYRQILGQKVEFLVSFYNNEISEKSEIFDDQFSVERPDGSNFTLKIRSTKLEDSAMYFCATGTPGAGTEAFFGQGTRLTVV.

This clonotype appeared many times. V is TRBV3-1 and J is TRBJ2-3, with D uncertain. Germline CDR1 is LGHDT and CDR2 is YNNKEL (reference sequence). CDR3 length: 13 amino acids. The V end lost 1 base, the J end lost 9 bases, and 11 bases lay between the germline ends. As DNA, the CDR3 is TGTGCCAGCAGCCAAGTACTTGGCGTGACGCAGTATTTT. It specifies CASSQVLGVTQYF.

J is TRBJ1-2 and V is TRBV20-1; a possible D gene is TRBD1 (5 bases). Per the germline V gene, CDR1 is DFQATT and CDR2 is SNEGSKA (reference sequence). The CDR3 extends over 14 amino acids. V was pared by 6 bases and J by 6 bases, with 20 bases between. The CDR3 is CSAPQRQPLHGYTF. CDR3 nucleotides: TGCAGTGCCCCGCAGAGACAGCCTCTCCATGGCTACACCTTC.

This clonotype was seen only a few times. V usage is TRBV10-3 and J usage is TRBJ1-1; D gene uncertain. This CDR3 contains 14 residues. Per germline, CDR1 ENHRY and CDR2 SYGVKD. V lost 3 bases and J lost 2, with 10 bases in between. The CDR3 nucleotides are TGTGCCATCAGTGAAGGCGGGAGAAACACTGAAGCTTTCTTT. Translated: CAISEGGRNTEAFF.

The chain links TRBV10-3 to TRBJ2-3; tentatively, D is TRBD1 or TRBD2 (5 bases each). Germline-derived CDR1 and CDR2 are ENHRY and SYGVKD. Trimming removed 6 bases from V and 2 bases from J, with 9 bases in between. The CDR3 spans 13 residues. The CDR3 here is CAIRQGVTDTQYF. The CDR3 DNA reads as TGTGCCATCAGGCAGGGAGTCACAGATACGCAGTATTTT.

This clonotype was seen only once. J is TRBJ1-6 and V is TRBV19; 10 bases fit TRBD1. With V trimmed by 11 bases and J by 9 bases, 10 bases remained unmatched. CDR3 length: 14 amino acids. Germline V gene sequence: CDR1 LNHDA, CDR2 SQIVND (reference sequence). The CDR3 here is CASRQGARASPLHF. CDR3 nucleotides: TGTGCCTCCAGACAGGGGGCGAGGGCTTCACCCCTCCACTTT.

The chain employs TRBV7-6 and TRBJ1-1, with a possible D match to TRBD1 (6 bases). This CDR3 is 14 amino acids long. Germline CDR1 reads SGHVS; CDR2 reads FNYEAQ. Trimming cost V 8 bases and J 3 bases, with 16 bases left between them. The CDR3 sequence is CASGRDPGDTEAFF. CDR3 nucleotide sequence: TGTGCCAGCGGCCGGGACCCAGGGGACACTGAAGCTTTCTTT.

This clonotype was detected only a few times. The chain couples TRBV7-3 to TRBJ1-6; no firm D call. The V end was cut by 3 bases, the J end by 7 bases, with 10 bases between. This CDR3 contains 14 residues. Per germline, CDR1 SGHTA and CDR2 FQGTGA. The CDR3 coding sequence is TGTGCCAGCAGCTTGACCGTGGGGAATTCACCCCTCCACTTT. It specifies CASSLTVGNSPLHF.

CDR3 sequence (DNA): TGTGCCACCAGGGACGGATTTTACAATGAGCAGTTCTTC. This encodes CATRDGFYNEQFF. This chain links TRBV24-1 with TRBJ2-1; no reliable D call. The CDR3 length is 13 residues. From germline, CDR1 is KGHDR and CDR2 SFDVKD. V shed 7 bases and J shed 4 bases, with 10 bases lying between them.

This clonotype was observed a few times. The rearrangement joins TRBV12-3 or TRBV12-4 to TRBJ2-3, with a weak D call TRBD2 (5 bases). The CDR3 sequence is 15 residues long. Trimming stripped 1 base from V and 3 bases from J, with 11 bases between. The CDR3 DNA reads as TGTGCCAGCAGTTTAGGAGGGTGGGAGACAGATACGCAGTATTTT. The encoded protein is CASSLGGWETDTQYF.

The V call is TRBV20-1, the J call TRBJ2-2; D not certain. Trimming removed 2 bases from V and 4 bases from J, with 8 bases in between. Germline V gives CDR1 DFQATT, CDR2 SNEGSKA (reference sequence). CDR3 length: 13 residues. In nucleotides, the CDR3 is TGCAGTGCTAGAACTGGCGTCACCGGGGAGCTGTTTTTT. It encodes CSARTGVTGELFF.

The V gene is TRBV7-9, the J gene TRBJ2-4; possible D gene TRBD1, 6 bases. This CDR3 has 16 residues. From germline, CDR1 is SEHNR and CDR2 FQNEAQ (reference sequence). Trimming pared 6 bases from V and 7 bases from J, leaving 22 bases between. CDR3 coding DNA: TGTGCCAGCAGTTCTCGCCGGGACACGTTGAGGAACATTCAGTACTTC. It is translated as CASSSRRDTLRNIQYF.

The J gene is TRBJ1-2, the V gene TRBV6-5; D unclear. The CDR3 loop spans 14 amino acids. V lost 4 bases and J lost 8, with 17 bases in between. Germline CDR1 reads MNHEY; CDR2 reads SVGAGI. The CDR3 bases are TGTGCCAGCAGTTCGTCGATTTCTTACGGGGGCTACACCTTC. This encodes CASSSSISYGGYTF.

The V gene is TRBV6-5, the J gene TRBJ2-1; 8 bases line up with TRBD1. CDR1 is MNHEY and CDR2 is SVGAGI in the germline V gene. With V trimmed by 2 bases and J by 8 bases, 8 bases remained unmatched. CDR3 length: 15 amino acids. CDR3 nucleotide sequence: TGTGCCAGCAGTTACGGGGACAGGTGGCTAGATGAGCAGTTCTTC. Translated: CASSYGDRWLDEQFF.

This clonotype came up a few times. The chain uses TRBV3-1 and TRBJ1-5; D unresolved. The ends were cut back, 2 bases at V and 3 bases at J, with 5 bases in the middle. Germline values: CDR1 LGHDT, CDR2 YNNKEL (reference sequence). This CDR3 is 13 amino acids long. CDR3 residues: CASSQFNNQPQHF. The DNA of the CDR3 is TGTGCCAGCAGCCAATTTAACAATCAGCCCCAGCATTTT.

The chain is built from TRBV2 and TRBJ2-2, with a weak D call TRBD2 (6 bases). V was trimmed by 4 bases and J by 4 bases, leaving 13 bases between them. From germline, CDR1 is SNHLY and CDR2 FYNNEI. This CDR3 region has 15 residues. The CDR3 spells CASSAAGRVTGELFF. The CDR3 DNA is TGTGCCAGCAGTGCGGCGGGGCGGGTCACCGGGGAGCTGTTTTTT.

This clonotype has ten or more counts. The rearrangement uses TRBV20-1 and TRBJ2-1; perhaps D is TRBD1 or TRBD2 (5 bases each). Germline CDR1 DFQATT, CDR2 SNEGSKA (reference sequence). The CDR3 runs 15 residues. Between the trimmed V and J ends, which lost 5 bases and 0 bases, there was a span of 14 bases. As DNA, the CDR3 is TGCAGTGCTGGGGCGGAAGGGAGCTCCTACAATGAGCAGTTCTTC. Translated: CSAGAEGSSYNEQFF.